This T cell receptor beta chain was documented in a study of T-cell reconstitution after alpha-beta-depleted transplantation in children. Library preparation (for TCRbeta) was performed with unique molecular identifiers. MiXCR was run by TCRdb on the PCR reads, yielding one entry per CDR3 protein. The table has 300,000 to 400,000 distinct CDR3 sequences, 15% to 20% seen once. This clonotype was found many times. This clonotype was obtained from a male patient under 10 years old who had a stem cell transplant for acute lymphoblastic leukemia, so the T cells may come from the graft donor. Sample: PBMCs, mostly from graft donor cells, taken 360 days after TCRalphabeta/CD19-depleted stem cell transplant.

CDR3 bases: TGTGCCAGCAGCACGTACACCTTC. It is translated as CASSTYTF. The rearrangement joins TRBV11-2 to TRBJ1-2, with unresolved D. The CDR3 length is 8 residues. The ends were cut back, 5 bases at V and 11 bases at J, with 3 bases in the middle. Germline V lookup: CDR1 SGHAT, CDR2 FQNNGV.